This T cell receptor (beta chain) was identified in a study of OX40 agonist ivuxolimab in advanced cancers. Some background on the complete study: The costimulatory receptor OX40 (CD134) was targeted by ivuxolimab, a fully human IgG2 agonistic monoclonal antibody. The point of sequencing TCRbeta in the periphery was to test whether ivuxolimab changed TCR sequence diversity and drove clonal T-cell expansion. Intravenous ivuxolimab was administered to patients every 2 weeks at six dose levels: 0.01, 0.1, 0.3, 1.5, 3 and 10 mg/kg. Prior anti-PD-1, anti-PD-L1 or anti-CTLA-4 therapy was permitted, and 35% to 40% of dose-escalation patients had received checkpoint inhibitors. Among the 52 dose-escalation patients, approximately 20 had hepatocellular carcinoma, roughly 15 melanoma, 9 renal cell carcinoma and 9 head and neck cancer. Three dose-escalation patients achieved partial responses, one with hepatocellular carcinoma and two with cutaneous melanoma. A male proportion of roughly 85% and a mean age of about 60 years, ranging from about 23 to 79, were recorded for the dose-escalation cohort. The monotherapy dose-escalation portion (N ≈ 52 patients) of the phase I ivuxolimab trial is reported in the paper. The paper as a whole reports these results and caveats: Clonal expansion of both CD4+ and CD8+ blood T cells was observed from baseline to week 6 at doses 0.1 to 3.0 mg/kg. Low levels of normalized T-cell clonal expansion were also seen in some patients who did not respond. In the 0.1-3.0 mg/kg groups, partial responders had among the lowest normalized peripheral clonal expansion, particularly in CD8+ T cells. The antigen specificity of the clonally expanded peripheral T cells was not determined. After ivuxolimab, more expanded clones were found on average in CD8+ T cells than in CD4+ T cells.

Patients with a history of autoimmune disease or receiving systemic immunosuppression were excluded from the trial. Peripheral blood for TCR sequencing was collected from all dose cohorts at baseline, on cycle 4 day 1, and on cycle 7 day 1. Samples were obtained from an open-label, multicenter, first-in-human phase I dose-escalation trial of ivuxolimab. The trial enrolled adults with locally advanced or metastatic head and neck squamous cell, hepatocellular, melanoma or renal cell carcinoma. Before TCR sequencing, CD4+ T cells and CD8+ T cells were sorted from peripheral blood as separate populations. Concerning this clone: Its recognized antigen is unknown. No base quality values were provided; no much bigger clone lies one nucleotide off.

V is reduced by 0 bases and J by 3 bases, leaving a spacing of 15 bases between them. From a lookup of the germline V gene, CDR1 and CDR2 are SGDLS and YYNGEE. The CDR3 sequence holds 16 residues, the cysteine and phenylalanine included. The only DNA kept is the CDR3, 48 bases in frame from the first base. To sequence the TCRbeta CDR3 region, genomic DNA was isolated from the sorted cells. The immunoSEQ Assay was used to sequence the TCRbeta CDR3 regions. Entries here come from immuneACCESS through TCRdb and include only in-frame sequences with V and J called. Some clones fail to appear in such tables; in the studies checked, an unresolved V gene covers under half of the shortfall, and the cause of the remainder is unknown. The sample table lists approximately 76,000 clones, roughly 90% of them with a count of one. Approximately 9.3% of the sample is held by the ten biggest clonotypes.

This specimen consisted of CD4+ or CD8+ T cells sorted from blood, obtained in a trial of the OX40 agonist ivuxolimab. The chain joins TRBV9 to TRBJ1-2, with the D gene too uncertain to name. This receptor was identified in an adult with an advanced solid tumor such as melanoma, head and neck, liver or kidney cancer. The bases are TGTGCCAGCAGCGTAGCTGAAGGAGGGTTGGACTATGGCTACACCTTC. This sequence encodes CASSVAEGGLDYGYTF.